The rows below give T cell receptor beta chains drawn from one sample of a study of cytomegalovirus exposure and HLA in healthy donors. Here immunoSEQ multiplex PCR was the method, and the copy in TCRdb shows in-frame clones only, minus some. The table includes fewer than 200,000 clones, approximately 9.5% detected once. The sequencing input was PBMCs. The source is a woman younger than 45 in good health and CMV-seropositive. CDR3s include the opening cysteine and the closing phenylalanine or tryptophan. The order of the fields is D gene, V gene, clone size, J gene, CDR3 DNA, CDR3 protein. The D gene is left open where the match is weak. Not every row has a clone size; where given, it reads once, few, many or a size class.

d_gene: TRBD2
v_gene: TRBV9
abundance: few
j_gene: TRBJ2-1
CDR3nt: TGTGCCAGCAGCGTAGCTGATGAGGCGGGAGGGAATAATGAGCAGTTCTTC
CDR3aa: CASSVADEAGGNNEQFF

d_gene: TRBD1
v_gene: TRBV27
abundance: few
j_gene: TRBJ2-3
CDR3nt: TGTGCCAGCAGTACCGCCGGACAGGGAGATACGCAGTATTTT
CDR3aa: CASSTAGQGDTQYF

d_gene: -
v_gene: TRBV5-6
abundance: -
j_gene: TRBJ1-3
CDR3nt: TGTGCCAGCAGCTCCGGGACGGCCGGGAGGAACACCATATATTTT
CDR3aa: CASSSGTAGRNTIYF

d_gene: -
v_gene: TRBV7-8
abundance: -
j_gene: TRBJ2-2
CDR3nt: TGTGCCAGCACCAAGTGGGAGGACGGGGAGCTGTTTTTT
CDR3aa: CASTKWEDGELFF

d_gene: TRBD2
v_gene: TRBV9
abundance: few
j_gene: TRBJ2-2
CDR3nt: TGTGCCAGCAGCGCCCCCGGGACTATTAGACCCGGGGAGCTGTTTTTT
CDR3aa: CASSAPGTIRPGELFF

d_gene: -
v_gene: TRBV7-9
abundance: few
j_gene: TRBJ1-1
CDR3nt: TGTGCCAGCAGCCCCTCCCGCCCCGGACAGCTTGAAGCTTTCTTT
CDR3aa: CASSPSRPGQLEAFF

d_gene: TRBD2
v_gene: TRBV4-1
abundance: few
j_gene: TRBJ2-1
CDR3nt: TGCGCCAGCAGCCAAGAAAAAACTAGCGGGTACAATGAGCAGTTCTTC
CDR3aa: CASSQEKTSGYNEQFF

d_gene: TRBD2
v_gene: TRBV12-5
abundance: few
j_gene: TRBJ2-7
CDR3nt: TGTGCTAGTGGTTCGGGACTAGCGGCCTACGAGCAGTACTTC
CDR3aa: CASGSGLAAYEQYF

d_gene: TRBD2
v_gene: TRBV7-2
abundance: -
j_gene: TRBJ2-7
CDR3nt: TGTGCCAGCAGCTTTCAACTAGCGGGAGGGAACTCCTACGAGCAGTACTTC
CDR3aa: CASSFQLAGGNSYEQYF

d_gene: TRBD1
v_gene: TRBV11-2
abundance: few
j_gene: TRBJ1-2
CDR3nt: TGTGCCAGCAGCTCCATAGGGGGCGTCGCGAGAGGCTACACCTTC
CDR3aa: CASSSIGGVARGYTF

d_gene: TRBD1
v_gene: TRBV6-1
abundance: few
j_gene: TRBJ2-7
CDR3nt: TGTGCCAGCAGTGAAGTACCGGGACAGTCCACTTACGAGCAGTACTTC
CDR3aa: CASSEVPGQSTYEQYF

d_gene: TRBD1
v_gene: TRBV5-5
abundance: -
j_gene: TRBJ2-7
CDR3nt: TGTGCCAGCAGGACCGGGACAGGGGATGGAGAGCAGTACTTC
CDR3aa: CASRTGTGDGEQYF

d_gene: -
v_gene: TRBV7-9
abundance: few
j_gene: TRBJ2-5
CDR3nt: TGTGCCAGCAGCCCAGGACAGCTGCAAGAGACCCAGTACTTC
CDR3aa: CASSPGQLQETQYF

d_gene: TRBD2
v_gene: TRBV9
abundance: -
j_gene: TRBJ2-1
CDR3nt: TGTGCCAGCAGCGGTGGACTAGCGGGGTACAATGAGCAGTTCTTC
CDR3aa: CASSGGLAGYNEQFF

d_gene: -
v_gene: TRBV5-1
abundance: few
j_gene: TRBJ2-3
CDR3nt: TGCGCCAGCAGCTCATCGACAGCTAGCACAGATACGCAGTATTTT
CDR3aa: CASSSSTASTDTQYF

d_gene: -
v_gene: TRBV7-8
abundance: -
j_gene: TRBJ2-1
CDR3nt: TGTGCCAGCAGCTTGGGACACCTGAACAATGAGCAGTTCTTC
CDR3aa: CASSLGHLNNEQFF

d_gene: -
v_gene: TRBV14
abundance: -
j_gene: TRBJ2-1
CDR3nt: TGTGCCAGCAGCCAAGCCGTCCTTTACAATGAGCAGTTCTTC
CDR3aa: CASSQAVLYNEQFF

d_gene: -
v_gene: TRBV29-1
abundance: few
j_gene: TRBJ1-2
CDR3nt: TGCAGCGTATTGACAGGTTCCTATGGCTACACCTTC
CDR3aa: CSVLTGSYGYTF

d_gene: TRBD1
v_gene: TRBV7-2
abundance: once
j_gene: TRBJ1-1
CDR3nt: TGTGCCAGCAGAAGACAGGGGATTCAGGACACTGAAGCTTTCTTT
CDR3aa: CASRRQGIQDTEAFF

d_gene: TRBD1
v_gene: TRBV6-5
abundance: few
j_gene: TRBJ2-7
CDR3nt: TGTGCCAGCAGTTACGGATTGAGACGACAGGGGGGGGAGCAGTACTTC
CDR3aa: CASSYGLRRQGGEQYF

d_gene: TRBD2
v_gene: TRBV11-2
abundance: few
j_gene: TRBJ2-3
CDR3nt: TGTGCCAGCAGCTTAATGGTGCGTAGCGGGACAGATACGCAGTATTTT
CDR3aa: CASSLMVRSGTDTQYF

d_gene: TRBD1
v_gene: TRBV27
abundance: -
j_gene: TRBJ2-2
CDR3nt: TGTGCCAGCAGATCCAAGACAGGGGTAAACACCGGGGAGCTGTTTTTT
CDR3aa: CASRSKTGVNTGELFF

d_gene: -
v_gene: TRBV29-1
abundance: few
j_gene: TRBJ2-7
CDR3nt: TGCAGCGTTGAGGGGGGAGCGAGGGAGCAGTACTTC
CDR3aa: CSVEGGAREQYF

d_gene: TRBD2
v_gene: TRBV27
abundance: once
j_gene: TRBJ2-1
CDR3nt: TGTGCCAGCAGTCCTAAGCGGGAGGTTGGAATCGGTGAGCAGTTCTTC
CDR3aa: CASSPKREVGIGEQFF

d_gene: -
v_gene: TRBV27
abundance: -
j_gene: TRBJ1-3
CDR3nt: TGTGCCAGCAGGGCAGGCGACAACTCTGGAAACACCATATATTTT
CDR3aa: CASRAGDNSGNTIYF

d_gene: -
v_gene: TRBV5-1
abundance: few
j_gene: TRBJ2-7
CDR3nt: TGCGCCAGCAGCTTGCAGGGGTCTTACGAGCAGTACTTC
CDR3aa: CASSLQGSYEQYF

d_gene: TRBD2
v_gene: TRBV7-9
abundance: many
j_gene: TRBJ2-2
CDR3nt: TGTGCCAGCAGTTGGGGACTAGCGGGAGATGATGACGGGGAGCTGTTTTTT
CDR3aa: CASSWGLAGDDDGELFF

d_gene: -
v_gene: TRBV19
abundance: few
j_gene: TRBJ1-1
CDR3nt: TGTGCCAGCCTTACGGGGGGATCGGACACTGAAGCTTTCTTT
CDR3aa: CASLTGGSDTEAFF

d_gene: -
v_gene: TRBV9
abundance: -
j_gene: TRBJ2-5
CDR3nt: TGTGCCAGCAGCGTAGATGCCCCAGGGGGGATTGGAGAGACCCAGTACTTC
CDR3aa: CASSVDAPGGIGETQYF

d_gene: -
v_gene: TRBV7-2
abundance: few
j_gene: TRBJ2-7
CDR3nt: TGTGCCAGCAGCCTCCGGGGGGCTACCTACGAGCAGTACTTC
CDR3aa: CASSLRGATYEQYF

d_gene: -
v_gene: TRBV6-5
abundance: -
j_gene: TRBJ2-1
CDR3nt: TGTGCCAGCAGTGCCGTTGCGGACTCCTACAATGAGCAGTTCTTC
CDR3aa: CASSAVADSYNEQFF

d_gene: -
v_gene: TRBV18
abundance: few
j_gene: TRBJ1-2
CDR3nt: TGTGCCAGCTCACCACCCGGGTTCTATGGCTACACCTTC
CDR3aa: CASSPPGFYGYTF

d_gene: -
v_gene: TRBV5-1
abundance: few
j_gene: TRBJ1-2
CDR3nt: TGCGCCAGCAGCTTGCAAGGGGATCATGGCTACACCTTC
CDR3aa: CASSLQGDHGYTF

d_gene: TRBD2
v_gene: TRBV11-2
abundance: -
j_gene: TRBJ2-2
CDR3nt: TGTGCCAGCAGCCCGCGACTAGCGGGAGAGTGGACCGGGGAGCTGTTTTTT
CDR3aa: CASSPRLAGEWTGELFF

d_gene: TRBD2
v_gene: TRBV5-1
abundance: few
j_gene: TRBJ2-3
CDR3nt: TGCGCCAGCAGCGTCGGGACTAGCTATCTTGCAGATACGCAGTATTTT
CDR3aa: CASSVGTSYLADTQYF

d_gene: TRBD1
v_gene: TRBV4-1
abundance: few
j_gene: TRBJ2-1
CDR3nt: TGCGCCAGCAGCCAAGGAGCAGGGGGCAATGAGCAGTTCTTC
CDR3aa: CASSQGAGGNEQFF

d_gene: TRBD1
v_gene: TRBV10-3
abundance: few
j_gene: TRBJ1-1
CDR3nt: TGTGCCATAGGGACAGGAGTTGAAGCTTTCTTT
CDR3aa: CAIGTGVEAFF

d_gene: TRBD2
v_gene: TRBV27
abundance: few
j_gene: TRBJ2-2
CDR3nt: TGTGCCAGAACTGAGTGGGGGAGGGCCGAAACCGGGGAGCTGTTTTTT
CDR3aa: CARTEWGRAETGELFF

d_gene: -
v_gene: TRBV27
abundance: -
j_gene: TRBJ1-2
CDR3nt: TGTGCCAGCAGTTCGCAAAGGGGTGTGGGGATCTATGGCTACACCTTC
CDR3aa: CASSSQRGVGIYGYTF

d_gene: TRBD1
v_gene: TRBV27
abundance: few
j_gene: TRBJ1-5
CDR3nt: TGTGCCAGCAGTTCCTACTCCGGGACAGGGGGTCAGCCCCAGCATTTT
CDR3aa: CASSSYSGTGGQPQHF

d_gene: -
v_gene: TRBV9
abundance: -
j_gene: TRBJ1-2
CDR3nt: TGTGCCAGCAGCACCCCAAGGGAGGGCCCCGGTAACTATGGCTACACCTTC
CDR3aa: CASSTPREGPGNYGYTF

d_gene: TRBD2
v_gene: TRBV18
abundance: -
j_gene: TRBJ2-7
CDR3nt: TGTGCCAGCTCACGTGGGACTAGCGAGCAGTACTTC
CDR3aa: CASSRGTSEQYF

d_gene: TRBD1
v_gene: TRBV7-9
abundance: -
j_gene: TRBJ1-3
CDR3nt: TGTGCCAGCAGCCAGGGGACAGTCTCTGGAAACACCATATATTTT
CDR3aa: CASSQGTVSGNTIYF

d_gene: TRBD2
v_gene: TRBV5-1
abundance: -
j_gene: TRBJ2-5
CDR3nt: TGCGCCAGCAGCTCGGGAGCACTAGCGGCCCCTGGGGAGACCCAGTACTTC
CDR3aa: CASSSGALAAPGETQYF

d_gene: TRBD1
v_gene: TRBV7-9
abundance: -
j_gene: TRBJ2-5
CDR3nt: TGTGCCAGCAGCTTAGAACCCAGGGGGGAGACCCAGTACTTC
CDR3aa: CASSLEPRGETQYF

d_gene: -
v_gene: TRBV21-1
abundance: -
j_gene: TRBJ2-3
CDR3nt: TGTGCCAGCAGCGGACGGACAGGGAAGTCAGATACGCAGTATTTT
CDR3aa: CASSGRTGKSDTQYF

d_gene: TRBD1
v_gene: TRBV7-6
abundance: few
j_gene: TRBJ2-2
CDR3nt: TGTGCCAGCAGCTTAGCCGGGACAGGGGCAAGGGGGCTGTTTTTT
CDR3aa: CASSLAGTGARGLFF

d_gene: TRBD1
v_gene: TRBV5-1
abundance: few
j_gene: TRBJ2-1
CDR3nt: TGCGCCAGCAGCTTCCGACAGGGATTCAATGAGCAGTTCTTC
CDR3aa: CASSFRQGFNEQFF

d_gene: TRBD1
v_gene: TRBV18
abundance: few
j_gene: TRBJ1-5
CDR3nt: TGTGCCAGCTCCCCCGGGACAGCTAGCAATCAGCCCCAGCATTTT
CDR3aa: CASSPGTASNQPQHF

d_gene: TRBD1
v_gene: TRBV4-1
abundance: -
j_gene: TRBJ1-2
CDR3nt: TGCGCCAGCAGCCAAGTTCAATCAGGGGGCAGGGATGGCTACACCTTC
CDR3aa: CASSQVQSGGRDGYTF

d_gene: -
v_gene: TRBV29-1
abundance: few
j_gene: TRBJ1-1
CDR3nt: TGCAGCGTCAGGGGTCAGATGAACACTGAAGCTTTCTTT
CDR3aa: CSVRGQMNTEAFF

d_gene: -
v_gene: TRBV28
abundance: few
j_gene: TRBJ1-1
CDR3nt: TGTGCCAGCAGTTTAGGTCGGGTTTGGTCCATGAACACTGAAGCTTTCTTT
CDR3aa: CASSLGRVWSMNTEAFF

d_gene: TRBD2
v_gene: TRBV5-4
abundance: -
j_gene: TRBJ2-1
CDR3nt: TGTGCCAGCAGCTTGGGCGGGAGGGCCATCGGTGAGCAGTTCTTC
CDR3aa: CASSLGGRAIGEQFF

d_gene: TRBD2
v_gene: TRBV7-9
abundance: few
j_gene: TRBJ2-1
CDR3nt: TGTGCCAGCAGCGAGACTAGCGGGGGCCGAGGGTTCTTC
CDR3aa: CASSETSGGRGFF

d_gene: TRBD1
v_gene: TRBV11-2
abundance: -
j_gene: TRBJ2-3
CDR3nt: TGTGCCAGCAGCTCCCGTCCGGGACAGACAACTCCCATTAATACGCAGTATTTT
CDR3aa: CASSSRPGQTTPINTQYF

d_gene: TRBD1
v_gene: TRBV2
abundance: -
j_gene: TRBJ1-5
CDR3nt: TGTGCCAGCAGTGGGACAGGGGCTATAGTTGGCAATCAGCCCCAGCATTTT
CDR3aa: CASSGTGAIVGNQPQHF

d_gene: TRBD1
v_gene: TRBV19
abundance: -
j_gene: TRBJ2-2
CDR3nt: TGTGCCAGTAGTAAAGGACAGGGAACCACCGGGGAGCTGTTTTTT
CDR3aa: CASSKGQGTTGELFF